The 5 T cell receptor beta chains presented below share a single source sample, sequenced in a study of patients and donors after allogeneic stem cell transplantation. TCRdb re-called the RT-PCR reads with MiXCR, one entry per CDR3 protein. The sample yields a few hundred thousand distinct CDR3 sequences, roughly two fifths seen once. Material for sequencing was blood, either unsorted or a sorted T cell fraction (not recorded which). The receptors derive from a human donor who was either an allogeneic HSCT recipient or a stem cell or donor lymphocyte infusion donor (not recorded which). It is not recorded whose cells these are; they may come from a transplant donor.

V gene TRBV9 combines with J gene TRBJ1-1; D remains unclear. V was cut by 4 bases and J by 1 base, with 14 bases left in between. This CDR3 region has 15 residues. Germline V gives CDR1 SGDLS, CDR2 YYNGEE. CDR3 loop: CASSPTSRKNTEAFF. In DNA, the CDR3 is TGTGCCAGCAGCCCCACCTCCAGGAAGAACACTGAAGCTTTCTTT.

The chain recombines TRBV11-3 with TRBJ2-7; D gene uncertain. Germline V gene lookup returns CDR1 SGHNT and CDR2 YENEEA. Trimming cost V 1 base and J 4 bases, with 11 bases left between them. The CDR3 runs to 14 residues. The CDR3 DNA is TGTGCCAGCAGCTTAGTTGAGCCAGAGTACGAGCAGTACTTC. This gives the protein CASSLVEPEYEQYF. Filled out from reference TRBV11-3 and TRBJ2-7, the complete variable domain reads EAGVVQSPRYKIIEKKQPVAFWCNPISGHNTLYWYLQNLGQGPELLIRYENEEAVDDSQLPKDRFSAERLKGVDSTLKIQPAELGDSAVYLCASSLVEPEYEQYFGPGTRLTVT.

The V and J genes are TRBV3-1 and TRBJ1-5, with unresolved D. The V end lost 3 bases, the J end lost 7 bases, and 19 bases lay between the germline ends. The CDR3 runs to 16 residues. CDR1 and CDR2 from the germline V gene are LGHDT and YNNKEL (reference sequence). For the CDR3, the DNA is TGTGCCAGCAGCCAGACCCCTCGAGGAAAGGGACAGCCCCAGCATTTT. It specifies CASSQTPRGKGQPQHF.

The gene calls are TRBV20-1 and TRBJ1-2, with D possibly TRBD1 on 5 matching bases. The germline V gene has CDR1 DFQATT and CDR2 SNEGSKA (reference sequence). The CDR3 runs to 12 residues. The ends were cut back, 2 bases at V and 4 bases at J, with 8 bases in the middle. DNA of the CDR3: TGCAGTGCTAGATTGGGGGGCTATGGCTACACCTTC. Protein product: CSARLGGYGYTF.

This clonotype was picked up a small number of times. This rearrangement joins TRBV18 to TRBJ1-1; D is ambiguous. CDR3 size: 13 residues. The ends were cut back, 6 bases at V and 5 bases at J, with 13 bases in the middle. Germline assignment: CDR1 KGHSH and CDR2 LQKENI. CDR3 residues: CASSGSGDTEAFF. For the CDR3, the DNA is TGTGCCAGCTCCGGATCCGGAGATACTGAAGCTTTCTTT.